This T cell receptor (beta chain) stems from a study of T cells after yellow fever vaccination. Study details: Low-cell-number fractions underwent preparation using SMART-Seq v4 Ultra Low Input.

The V and J ends lost 0 bases and 4 bases, in that order; junction bases with no gene match: 4. CDR1 and CDR2 from the germline V gene are SGHRS and YFSETQ. The CDR3 runs to 17 residues. As to this clonotype: Its antigen is undetermined.

Findings and limits, study-wide: A weaker but faster secondary response was observed, peaking on day 5 versus 15. Post-booster reappearance was seen for most primary-vaccination clones (roughly 96% CD4, 80% to 90% CD8). The bulk population could contribute abundant contaminating clonotypes to FACS-sorted repertoires.

TCRdb reprocessed the 5' RACE reads with MiXCR, giving one entry per CDR3 protein. Of a few hundred thousand distinct CDR3 sequences listed, approximately 4.3% are singletons. The receptor was isolated from a man between 18 and 35 years old who received the YFV17D yellow fever vaccine. This chain uses TRBV5-1 with TRBJ2-6, with 10 positions matching TRBD1. Specimen: PBMCs, collected 15 days after the yellow fever booster vaccination. CDR3 protein: CASSLADRGAGANVLTF. CDR3 in DNA: TGCGCCAGCAGCTTGGCGGACAGGGGGGCCGGGGCCAACGTCCTGACTTTC.